The 32 T cell receptor beta chains reported below all come from one sample, sequenced in a study of blood T cell repertoires in COVID-19. Repertoires were generated with immunoSEQ multiplex PCR, while TCRdb's copy carries only in-frame clones and drops some. Among about 210,000 clones listed, around four fifths were seen once. The specimen was peripheral blood. These receptors came from a woman aged 35 to 49 with active or convalescent COVID-19.

As DNA, the CDR3 is TGTGCCAGCACCCTTAGGGCTAGCGCCGACGCAAGCACAGATACGCAGTATTTT. This sequence encodes CASTLRASADASTDTQYF. The chain combines TRBV28 with TRBJ2-3, with D perhaps TRBD2 (6 bases). Germline V gene data show CDR1 as MDHEN and CDR2 as SYDVKM. The V end was cut by 7 bases, the J end by 0 bases, with 23 bases between. The CDR3 runs to 18 residues.

This chain joins TRBV30 and TRBJ1-5; D gene uncertain. Trimming shortened V by 2 bases and J by 7 bases, and 15 bases separated the two germline ends. The CDR3 contains 14 residues. CDR1 is GTSNPN and CDR2 is SVGIG in the germline V gene (reference sequence). CDR3 nucleotides: TGTGCCTGGAGTCCACTAGCAGTGGAACAGCCCCAGCATTTT. Translating it yields CAWSPLAVEQPQHF.

The rearrangement joins TRBV28 to TRBJ1-3, with D perhaps matching TRBD1 (5 bases). Germline assignment: CDR1 MDHEN and CDR2 SYDVKM. This CDR3 region has 13 residues. Trimming took off 3 bases at V and 9 bases at J, with 12 bases between the two ends. The CDR3 region is CASSFQGPGTIYF. The CDR3 DNA reads as TGTGCCAGCAGTTTTCAGGGTCCTGGCACCATATATTTT.

The genes are TRBV27 and TRBJ1-6; 7 bases agree with TRBD1. V lost 0 bases, J lost 9 bases, and 5 bases stayed unmatched. Germline values: CDR1 MNHEY, CDR2 SMNVEV (reference sequence). The CDR3 totals 15 residues. CDR3 amino acids: CASSLSGTASSPLHF. DNA of the CDR3: TGTGCCAGCAGTTTATCCGGGACAGCTTCTTCACCCCTCCACTTT.

The chain links TRBV7-3 to TRBJ2-2; TRBD1 matches at 7 bases. The length of the CDR3 is 14 residues. Germline-derived CDR1 and CDR2 are SGHTA and FQGTGA. The V and J ends lost 5 bases and 7 bases, in that order; junction bases with no gene match: 7. The CDR3 DNA reads TGTGCCAGCAGCCCCGACAGGGCGAACGGGGAGCTGTTTTTT. This encodes CASSPDRANGELFF.

The rearrangement joins TRBV4-2 to TRBJ2-7, with 8 positions matching TRBD2. This CDR3 contains 15 residues. The ends lost 5 bases at V and 0 bases at J; junction bases unmatched: 6. Per the germline V gene, CDR1 is LGHNA and CDR2 is YNFKEQ. The CDR3 bases are TGTGCCAGCAGCTACGGGGGGGAAAGCTCCTACGAGCAGTACTTC. Protein sequence: CASSYGGESSYEQYF.

The chain carries TRBV9 and TRBJ2-1; D might be TRBD2 (5 bases). The CDR3 contains 15 residues. V was cut by 2 bases and J by 1 base, with 10 bases left in between. Germline V lookup: CDR1 SGDLS, CDR2 YYNGEE. The CDR3 bases are TGTGCCAGCAGCGTCAGCGGTGGTTCCTACAATGAGCAGTTCTTC. Its translation: CASSVSGGSYNEQFF.

The V gene is TRBV3-1 (or the pseudogene TRBV3-2), the J gene TRBJ2-1, with 8 bases aligning to TRBD2. After removal of 2 bases from V and 5 bases from J, the junction contained 5 bases not matched to a gene. Per the germline V gene, CDR1 is LGHDT and CDR2 is YNNKEL (reference sequence). The CDR3 length is 15 residues. DNA for the CDR3: TGTGCCAGCAGCCAACGGGGGGGCGGGGACAATGAGCAGTTCTTC. Protein sequence: CASSQRGGGDNEQFF.

This chain links TRBV3-1 (or the pseudogene TRBV3-2) with TRBJ2-3; no clear D. Germline V lookup: CDR1 LGHDT, CDR2 YNNKEL (reference sequence). The V end lost 4 bases, the J end lost 2 bases, and 16 bases lay between the germline ends. This CDR3 has 16 residues. In nucleotides, the CDR3 is TGTGCCAGCAGCCCTGCGGTGGGTGCCCCCACAGATACGCAGTATTTT. Amino acids: CASSPAVGAPTDTQYF.

The rearrangement uses TRBV24-1 and TRBJ2-1; TRBD2 matches 8 bases. V dropped 7 bases and J dropped 4; count of bases not matched to a gene: 8. The V gene's germline CDR1 is KGHDR and CDR2 SFDVKD. The CDR3 covers 15 residues. The CDR3 coding sequence is TGTGCCACCAGGTCACTAGCGGACGATTACAATGAGCAGTTCTTC. Protein sequence: CATRSLADDYNEQFF.

The CDR3 region is CASLFTVWTAFGYTF. The DNA of the CDR3 is TGTGCCAGCTTATTCACTGTGTGGACAGCGTTCGGCTACACCTTC. The chain combines TRBV6-5 with TRBJ1-2, with D maybe TRBD1 (6 bases). V was cut by 8 bases and J by 8 bases, with 24 bases left in between. This CDR3 has 15 residues. Per the germline V gene, CDR1 is MNHEY and CDR2 is SVGAGI.

CDR3 bases: TGTGCCAGTAGTATAGTTCCAGGGGCCCTTCAGAATGGCTACACCTTC. It encodes CASSIVPGALQNGYTF. V usage is TRBV19 and J usage is TRBJ1-2; D perhaps matches TRBD1 (6 bases). V lost 1 base, J lost 6 bases, and 18 bases lay in between. CDR3 length: 16 residues. CDR1 is LNHDA, CDR2 SQIVND, per germline (reference sequence). The variable domain in full, completed from reference TRBV19 and TRBJ1-2, reads DGGITQSPKYLFRKEGQNVTLSCEQNLNHDAMYWYRQDPGQGLRLIYYSQIVNDFQKGDIAEGYSVSREKKESFPLTVTSAQKNPTAFYLCASSIVPGALQNGYTFGSGTRLTVV.

The J gene is TRBJ2-3, the V gene TRBV5-1, with 8 nucleotides matching TRBD2. This CDR3 is 16 amino acids long. Germline values: CDR1 SGHRS, CDR2 YFSETQ. With V trimmed by 2 bases and J by 6 bases, 11 bases remained unmatched. CDR3 sequence reads: CASSLMPAGEGDTQYF. The CDR3 DNA is TGCGCCAGCAGCTTAATGCCAGCGGGGGAGGGGGATACGCAGTATTTT.

The chain combines TRBV5-1 with TRBJ1-1; the D is unclear. Per the germline V gene, CDR1 is SGHRS and CDR2 is YFSETQ. V was shortened by 4 bases and J by 0 bases, with 13 bases between the two germline ends. The CDR3 runs to 15 residues. CDR3 bases: TGCGCCAGCAGCCCTCAGGAGGGAATGAACACTGAAGCTTTCTTT. Its protein is CASSPQEGMNTEAFF.

The chain has TRBV6-6 and TRBJ1-5; D gene uncertain. This CDR3 has 14 amino acids. Germline CDR1 reads MNHNY; CDR2 reads SVGAGI (reference sequence). V was trimmed by 10 bases and J by 0 bases, leaving 13 bases between them. This CDR3 is CATRESNSNQPQHF. CDR3 nucleotides: TGTGCCACCAGAGAGAGCAATAGCAATCAGCCCCAGCATTTT.

In regard to this clone: One end of the junction fails to match germline, which may point to a read error. This chain joins TRBV7-2 and TRBJ2-5; 11 bases line up with TRBD2. CDR3 length: 15 amino acids. CDR1 is SGHTA, CDR2 FQGNSA, per germline. Here the CDR3 DNA reads TGTGCCAGCAGCATAGCGGGGGGGCCTTGGGAGACCCAGTACTTC. This gives the protein CASSIAGGPWETQYF.

The chain's CDR3 is CSVERSVLAGGPGETQYF. For the CDR3, the DNA is TGCAGCGTTGAAAGATCGGTTTTAGCGGGGGGCCCGGGAGAGACCCAGTACTTC. The rearrangement uses TRBV29-1 and TRBJ2-5; 10 bases align to TRBD2. This CDR3 spans 18 amino acids. The V and J ends lost 2 bases and 4 bases, in that order; junction bases with no gene match: 16. Germline-derived CDR1 and CDR2 are SQVTM and ANQGSEA.

This clone appeared a single time. The V and J genes are TRBV5-4 and TRBJ2-4; weak D call: TRBD1 (5 bases). Germline V CDR1 and CDR2: SGHNT, YYREEE (reference sequence). The CDR3 consists of 18 residues. Trimming left V 2 bases short and J 2 bases short, with 20 bases between. The CDR3 coding sequence is TGTGCCAGCAGCTTAGGGGTTGTGGGGTTGCTGTCCAAAAACATTCAGTACTTC. It encodes CASSLGVVGLLSKNIQYF.

The rearrangement links TRBV7-9 to TRBJ2-5, with D possibly TRBD2 on 6 matching bases. Germline V gene data show CDR1 as SEHNR and CDR2 as FQNEAQ (reference sequence). CDR3 length equals 15 residues. The V and J ends lost 1 base and 6 bases respectively, with 15 bases between them. The chain's CDR3 is CASSLERDFLKTQYF. CDR3 in DNA: TGTGCCAGCAGCTTAGAACGGGACTTCTTGAAGACCCAGTACTTC.

The J gene is TRBJ1-4, the V gene TRBV7-9; TRBD1 aligns across 10 bases. Germline V CDR1 and CDR2: SEHNR, FQNEAQ (reference sequence). This CDR3 is 15 amino acids long. The V and J ends lost 1 base and 7 bases, in that order; junction bases with no gene match: 3. For the CDR3, the DNA is TGTGCCAGCAGCTTAGGACAGGGGGCGCCTGAAAAACTGTTTTTT. Translated: CASSLGQGAPEKLFF.

This clone was detected once. The chain joins TRBV2 to TRBJ2-5; D is possibly TRBD2 (5 bases). V was clipped by 8 bases and J by 1 base, with 14 bases between them. Germline CDR1 SNHLY, CDR2 FYNNEI. There are 14 residues in the CDR3. CDR3 region: CASYDVGGQETQYF. The CDR3 bases are TGTGCCAGCTACGACGTCGGAGGCCAAGAGACCCAGTACTTC.

This chain connects TRBV4-1 to TRBJ1-1; D gene uncertain. V dropped 6 bases and J dropped 2 bases, with 19 bases sitting between them. Germline CDR1 and CDR2: MGHRA and YSYEKL. The length of the CDR3 is 16 residues. CDR3 residues: CASRQTWAETNTEAFF. DNA for the CDR3: TGCGCCAGCAGGCAAACCTGGGCAGAGACAAACACTGAAGCTTTCTTT.

V gene TRBV25-1 combines with J gene TRBJ2-2; 7 nucleotides match TRBD1. The V gene end was trimmed by 6 bases and the J gene end by 3 bases; junction bases not matched to a gene: 4. This CDR3 comprises 14 residues. Germline CDR1 and CDR2: MGHDK and SYGVNS. CDR3 coding DNA: TGTGCCAGCAGGAGGCAGGGGGACACCGGGGAGCTGTTTTTT. Protein sequence: CASRRQGDTGELFF. Looking up the rest from reference TRBV25-1 and TRBJ2-2 gives the full variable domain: EADIYQTPRYLVIGTGKKITLECSQTMGHDKMYWYQQDPGMELHLIHYSYGVNSTEKGDLSSESTVSRIRTEHFPLTLESARPSHTSQYLCASRRQGDTGELFFGEGSRLTVL.

V gene TRBV30 combines with J gene TRBJ1-4; D unresolved. CDR3 length equals 12 residues. The germline gives CDR1 GTSNPN, CDR2 SVGIG (reference sequence). V lost 2 bases and J 2 bases, leaving 3 bases between the germline ends. CDR3 protein: CAWSPTNEKLFF. CDR3 sequence (DNA): TGTGCCTGGAGTCCTACTAATGAAAAACTGTTTTTT.

This clone was detected only a few times. CDR3 DNA: TGTGCCAGCAGCTGGCCGGACAGCTCCTACGAGCAGTACTTC. Protein product: CASSWPDSSYEQYF. The chain links TRBV5-6 to TRBJ2-7, with a tentative D call TRBD1 (6 bases). Deletions cut 3 bases from V and 0 bases from J, with 10 bases between. The V gene's germline CDR1 is SGHDT and CDR2 YYEEEE. This CDR3 spans 14 amino acids.

This clone has a handful of counts. The rearrangement joins TRBV6-5 to TRBJ1-6; a weak D match, TRBD1 (6 bases). V dropped 7 bases and J dropped 6 bases, with 16 bases sitting between them. CDR3 length: 15 amino acids. CDR1 and CDR2 (germline): MNHEY, SVGAGI. The CDR3, as DNA: TGTGCCAGCACCGCGACAGGAGCCTTTAATTCACCCCTCCACTTT. It is translated as CASTATGAFNSPLHF.

CDR3 loop: CSASRQEYHGAFF. The CDR3 region has the DNA TGCAGTGCTAGTAGACAGGAGTACCACGGGGCTTTCTTT. This chain uses TRBV20-1 with TRBJ1-1, with D possibly matching TRBD1 (6 bases). Trimming shortened V by 3 bases and J by 11 bases, and 19 bases separated the two germline ends. Germline V CDR1 and CDR2: DFQATT, SNEGSKA (reference sequence). The CDR3 covers 13 residues.

The V and J genes are TRBV12-3 or TRBV12-4 and TRBJ2-2; D unresolved. V gave up 5 bases and J gave up 4 bases, with 5 bases separating them. This CDR3 is 12 amino acids long. Here the CDR3 DNA reads TGTGCCAGCAGTCCCATCACCGGGGAGCTGTTTTTT. Protein sequence: CASSPITGELFF.

The chain links TRBV5-4 to TRBJ2-2; 10 nucleotides agree with TRBD2. V lost 4 bases and J lost 7; bases outside the gene matches: 7. CDR3 length equals 15 residues. Germline V gives CDR1 SGHNT, CDR2 YYREEE (reference sequence). CDR3 nucleotides: TGTGCCAGCAGCCGCAGCGGGGGGGCGGTCGGGGAGCTGTTTTTT. Translation: CASSRSGGAVGELFF.

The V and J genes are TRBV4-1 and TRBJ2-7; 11 bases are shared with TRBD1. Germline CDR1 MGHRA, CDR2 YSYEKL. V trimming: 3 bases; J trimming: 4 bases; junction bases outside the gene matches: 5. The CDR3 is 15 residues long. DNA for the CDR3: TGCGCCAGCAGCCAGTGGACAGGGGGCATTTACGAGCAGTACTTC. Its protein is CASSQWTGGIYEQYF.

The V gene is TRBV11-2, the J gene TRBJ2-7, with 9 positions matching TRBD1. Germline V gene lookup returns CDR1 SGHAT and CDR2 FQNNGV. With V trimmed by 5 bases and J by 3 bases, 5 bases remained unmatched. The CDR3 is made up of 14 amino acids. The CDR3 reads CASSPGTGSYEQYF. The CDR3 DNA follows: TGTGCCAGCAGCCCCGGGACAGGGAGCTACGAGCAGTACTTC.

V is TRBV19 and J is TRBJ2-1; no definite D call. The V and J ends lost 1 base and 0 bases respectively, with 7 bases between them. Germline CDR1 is LNHDA and CDR2 is SQIVND (reference sequence). The CDR3 consists of 15 residues. The CDR3 DNA is TGTGCCAGTAGTATAGCCTTAAACTCCTACAATGAGCAGTTCTTC. Translation: CASSIALNSYNEQFF.